This TCR beta chain is from a study of T cells in Graves' hyperthyroidism and ophthalmopathy. Ten or more counts support this clonotype. After removal of 1 base from V and 2 bases from J, the junction contained 3 bases not matched to a gene. The germline V gene encodes CDR1 DFQATT and CDR2 SNEGSKA (reference sequence). This CDR3 spans 14 amino acids. From RNA transcripts, TCR beta CDR3 regions were amplified. The TCR CDR3 was amplified in a first-round RT-PCR using the HTBI primer set. One entry per CDR3 protein results from TCRdb running MiXCR on the multiplex PCR reads. The repertoire consists of 550,000 to 650,000 distinct CDR3 sequences, with about 14% occurring once and the leading ten covering less than 6%.

This sequence joins TRBV20-1 and TRBJ2-7, with 9 bases lining up with TRBD2. The receptor comes from a woman aged 25 to 39 with Graves' hyperthyroidism that later progressed to Graves' ophthalmopathy. The sequencing input was blood. The CDR3 nucleotides are TGCAGTGCTAGAGGCGGGAGGGTAACCTACGAGCAGTACTTC. It encodes CSARGGRVTYEQYF.